The T cell receptor (beta chain) under discussion was sequenced for a study of vaccination effects on CD4 cells after COVID-19. As regards this clone: What it recognizes is unknown.

This table comes from immunoSEQ multiplex PCR, and its TCRdb copy is limited to in-frame clones, with some not included. The table shows around 40,000 clones, with around 67% occurring only once. This CDR3 spans 13 amino acids. Trimming pared 7 bases from V and 0 bases from J, leaving 10 bases between. Germline V CDR1 and CDR2: SGHRS, YFSETQ. Broader study findings: Clones from infection and from vaccination both contracted markedly late after vaccination.

Following culture for ten to eleven days, CD4+ T cells were isolated. Nobody among the vaccine recipients had prior SARS-CoV-2 infection (nucleocapsid antibodies were negative). Replacing half the medium with IL-2 medium was done on days 3 and 7. The genes are TRBV5-1 and TRBJ1-1; D is unclear. The sequence derives from a human donor who received a COVID-19 vaccine. Here the sequenced sample was CD4+ T cells from PBMCs cultured without peptide, taken before COVID-19 vaccination. CDR3 loop: CASGAGMNTEAFF. The CDR3 DNA reads TGCGCCAGCGGCGCAGGAATGAACACTGAAGCTTTCTTT. The whole variable domain, filled in from reference TRBV5-1 and TRBJ1-1, reads KAGVTQTPRYLIKTRGQQVTLSCSPISGHRSVSWYQQTPGQGLQFLFEYFSETQRNKGNFPGRFSGRQFSNSRSEMNVSTLELGDSALYLCASGAGMNTEAFFGQGTRLTVV.